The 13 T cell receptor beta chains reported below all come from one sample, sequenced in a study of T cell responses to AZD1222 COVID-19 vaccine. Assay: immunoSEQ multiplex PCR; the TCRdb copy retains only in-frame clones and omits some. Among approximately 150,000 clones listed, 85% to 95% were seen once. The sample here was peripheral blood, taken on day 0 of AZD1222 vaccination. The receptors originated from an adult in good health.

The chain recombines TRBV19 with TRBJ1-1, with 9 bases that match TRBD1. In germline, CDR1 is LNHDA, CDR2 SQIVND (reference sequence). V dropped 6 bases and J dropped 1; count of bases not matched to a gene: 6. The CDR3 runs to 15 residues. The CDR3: CASRRTGAPNTEAFF. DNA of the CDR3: TGTGCCAGTAGAAGGACAGGGGCCCCGAACACTGAAGCTTTCTTT. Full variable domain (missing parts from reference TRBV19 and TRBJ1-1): DGGITQSPKYLFRKEGQNVTLSCEQNLNHDAMYWYRQDPGQGLRLIYYSQIVNDFQKGDIAEGYSVSREKKESFPLTVTSAQKNPTAFYLCASRRTGAPNTEAFFGQGTRLTVV.

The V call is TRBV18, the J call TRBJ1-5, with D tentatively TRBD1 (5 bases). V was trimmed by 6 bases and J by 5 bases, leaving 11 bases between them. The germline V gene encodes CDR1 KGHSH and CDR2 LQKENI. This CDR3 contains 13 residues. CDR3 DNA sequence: TGTGCCAGCTCGTCTCAGGGAGATCAGCCCCAGCATTTT. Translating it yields CASSSQGDQPQHF.

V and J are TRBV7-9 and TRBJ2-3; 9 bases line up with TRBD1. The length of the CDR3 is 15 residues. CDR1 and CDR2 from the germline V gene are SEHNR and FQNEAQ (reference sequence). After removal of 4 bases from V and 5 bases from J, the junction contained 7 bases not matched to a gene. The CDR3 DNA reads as TGTGCCAGCAGCTCCAGGACAGGGGTGGGAGATACGCAGTATTTT. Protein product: CASSSRTGVGDTQYF.

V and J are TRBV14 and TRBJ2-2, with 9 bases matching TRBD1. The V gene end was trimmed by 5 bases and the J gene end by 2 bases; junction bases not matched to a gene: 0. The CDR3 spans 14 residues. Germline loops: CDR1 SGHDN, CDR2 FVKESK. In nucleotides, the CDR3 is TGTGCCAGCAGCACAGGGGGCAACACCGGGGAGCTGTTTTTT. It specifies CASSTGGNTGELFF.

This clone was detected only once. Here the CDR3 DNA reads TGCGCCAGCAGCGCCGGACAGGCTTCCTACAATGAGCAGTTCTTC. Translated, it gives CASSAGQASYNEQFF. V gene TRBV10-1 combines with J gene TRBJ2-1; 7 bases are a match to TRBD1. Germline trimming cut 6 bases from V and 1 base from J; bases unmatched to any gene: 6. Germline V gives CDR1 WNHNN, CDR2 SYGVQD (reference sequence). The CDR3 contains 15 residues.

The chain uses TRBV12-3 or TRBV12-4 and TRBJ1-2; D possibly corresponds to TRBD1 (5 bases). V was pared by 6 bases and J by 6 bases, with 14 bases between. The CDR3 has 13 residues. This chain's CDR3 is CASRSTERNGYTF. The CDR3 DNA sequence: TGTGCCAGCAGGTCGACAGAACGAAATGGCTACACCTTC.

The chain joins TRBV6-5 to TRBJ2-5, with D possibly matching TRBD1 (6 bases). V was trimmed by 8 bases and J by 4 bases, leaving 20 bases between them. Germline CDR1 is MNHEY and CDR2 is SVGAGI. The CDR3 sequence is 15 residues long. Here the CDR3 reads CASQATGRWRETQYF. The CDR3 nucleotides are TGTGCCAGCCAGGCTACAGGGCGGTGGAGAGAGACCCAGTACTTC.

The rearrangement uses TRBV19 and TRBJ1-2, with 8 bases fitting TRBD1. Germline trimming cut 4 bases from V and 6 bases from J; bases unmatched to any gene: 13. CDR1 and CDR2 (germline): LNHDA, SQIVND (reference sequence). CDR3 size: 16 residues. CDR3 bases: TGTGCCAGTAGTAGGGGACAGGCGGCTCTTGGGGATGGCTACACCTTC. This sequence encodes CASSRGQAALGDGYTF.

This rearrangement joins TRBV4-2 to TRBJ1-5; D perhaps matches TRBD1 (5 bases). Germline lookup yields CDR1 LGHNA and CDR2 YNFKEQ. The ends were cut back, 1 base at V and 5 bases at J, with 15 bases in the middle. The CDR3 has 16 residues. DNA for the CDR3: TGTGCCAGCAGCCAAGCCGGGTCAGGGAGGGATCAGCCCCAGCATTTT. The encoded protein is CASSQAGSGRDQPQHF.

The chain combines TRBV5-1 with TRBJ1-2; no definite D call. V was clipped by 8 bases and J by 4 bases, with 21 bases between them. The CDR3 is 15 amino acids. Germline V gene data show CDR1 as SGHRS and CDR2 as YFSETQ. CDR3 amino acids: CARKERGDSIYGYTF. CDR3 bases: TGCGCCAGAAAGGAGCGCGGAGATTCCATCTATGGCTACACCTTC. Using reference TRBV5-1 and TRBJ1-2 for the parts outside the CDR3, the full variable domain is KAGVTQTPRYLIKTRGQQVTLSCSPISGHRSVSWYQQTPGQGLQFLFEYFSETQRNKGNFPGRFSGRQFSNSRSEMNVSTLELGDSALYLCARKERGDSIYGYTFGSGTRLTVV.

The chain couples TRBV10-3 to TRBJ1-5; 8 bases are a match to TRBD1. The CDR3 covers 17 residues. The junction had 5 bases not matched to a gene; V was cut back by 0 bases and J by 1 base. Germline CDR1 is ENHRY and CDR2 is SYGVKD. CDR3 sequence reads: CAISESQGARSNQPQHF. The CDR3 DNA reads TGTGCCATCAGTGAGTCCCAGGGGGCCAGGAGCAATCAGCCCCAGCATTTT.

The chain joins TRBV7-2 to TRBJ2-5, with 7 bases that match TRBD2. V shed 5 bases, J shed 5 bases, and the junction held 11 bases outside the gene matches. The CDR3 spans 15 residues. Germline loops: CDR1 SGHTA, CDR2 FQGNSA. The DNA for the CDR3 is TGTGCCAGCAGCAAAGGGGCGGGGGTTATCGAGACCCAGTACTTC. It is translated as CASSKGAGVIETQYF.

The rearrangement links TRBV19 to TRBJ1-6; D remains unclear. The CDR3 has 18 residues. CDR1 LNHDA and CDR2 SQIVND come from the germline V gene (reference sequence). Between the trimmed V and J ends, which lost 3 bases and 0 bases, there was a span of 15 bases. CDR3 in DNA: TGTGCCAGTAGTATGAAGGGTGCAGGACGCTCCTATAATTCACCCCTCCACTTT. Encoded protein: CASSMKGAGRSYNSPLHF.